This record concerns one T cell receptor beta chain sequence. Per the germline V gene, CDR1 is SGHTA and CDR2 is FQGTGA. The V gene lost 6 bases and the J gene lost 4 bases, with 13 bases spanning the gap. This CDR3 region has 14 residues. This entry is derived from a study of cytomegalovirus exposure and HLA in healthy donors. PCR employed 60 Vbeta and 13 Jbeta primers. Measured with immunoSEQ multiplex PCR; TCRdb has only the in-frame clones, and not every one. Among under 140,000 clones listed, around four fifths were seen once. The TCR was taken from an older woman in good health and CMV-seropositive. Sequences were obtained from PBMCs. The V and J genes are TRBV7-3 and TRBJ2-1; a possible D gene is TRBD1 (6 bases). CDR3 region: CASSTGSVYNEQFF. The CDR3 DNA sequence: TGTGCCAGCAGTACAGGGTCGGTTTACAATGAGCAGTTCTTC.